The 10 T cell receptor beta chains presented below share a single source sample, sequenced in a study of cytomegalovirus exposure and HLA in healthy donors. PCR amplification relied on 60 Vbeta primers (plus 13 Jbeta primers). Measured with immunoSEQ multiplex PCR; TCRdb has only the in-frame clones, and not every one. The sample data list more than 85,000 clones. The material sequenced was PBMCs. The receptor set was obtained from a girl between 10 and 17 years old in good health and CMV-seropositive.

The chain combines TRBV7-3 with TRBJ2-1, with TRBD1 as a possible D gene (5 bases). The germline V gene encodes CDR1 SGHTA and CDR2 FQGTGA. Trimming removed 2 bases at V and 6 bases at J, with 8 bases between. CDR3 size: 13 residues. CDR3 residues: CASSLHQGNEQFF. The CDR3 DNA reads TGTGCCAGCAGCTTACACCAGGGCAATGAGCAGTTCTTC.

The chain uses TRBV2 and TRBJ1-1, with D unclear. Per germline, CDR1 SNHLY and CDR2 FYNNEI. The V gene lost 4 bases and the J gene lost 3 bases, with 6 bases spanning the gap. The CDR3 totals 12 residues. CDR3 loop: CASSGRDTEAFF. CDR3 nucleotides: TGTGCCAGCAGTGGGAGGGACACTGAAGCTTTCTTT.

Note on this clone: Additional DNA sequences in this sample encode the identical CDR3. This chain connects TRBV19 to TRBJ1-2; possible D gene TRBD1, 6 bases. This CDR3 region has 12 residues. Germline-derived CDR1 and CDR2 are LNHDA and SQIVND (reference sequence). Trimming took off 7 bases at V and 6 bases at J, with 12 bases between the two ends. CDR3 loop: CASTTGKDGYTF. The CDR3 coding sequence is TGTGCCAGTACAACAGGGAAGGATGGCTACACCTTC.

The genes are TRBV4-2 and TRBJ2-3; no clear D gene. The germline V and J ends were trimmed by 2 bases and 4 bases, with 7 bases remaining between them. The CDR3 runs 13 residues. The V gene's germline CDR1 is LGHNA and CDR2 YNFKEQ. CDR3 DNA sequence: TGTGCCAGCAGCCAACCCGGGTCAGATACGCAGTATTTT. Protein sequence: CASSQPGSDTQYF.

The V call is TRBV9, the J call TRBJ1-5; possible D gene TRBD1, 5 bases. The V end lost 0 bases, the J end lost 6 bases, and 13 bases lay between the germline ends. Germline V gives CDR1 SGDLS, CDR2 YYNGEE. CDR3 length: 15 residues. CDR3 nucleotides: TGTGCCAGCAGCGTAGGTTTCGGGGGGAGTCAGCCCCAGCATTTT. Its translation: CASSVGFGGSQPQHF.

CDR3 sequence: CASSLRGGYTF. The CDR3 DNA reads as TGTGCCAGCAGCTTGAGGGGTGGCTACACCTTC. V usage is TRBV5-4 and J usage is TRBJ1-2, with a weak D call TRBD1 (5 bases). In germline, CDR1 is SGHNT, CDR2 YYREEE (reference sequence). V lost 1 base and J 7 bases, leaving 5 bases between the germline ends. The CDR3 loop spans 11 amino acids.

The chain recombines TRBV7-6 with TRBJ1-4; 10 nucleotides agree with TRBD1. CDR3 length: 14 amino acids. Germline V CDR1 and CDR2: SGHVS, FNYEAQ. V trimming: 5 bases; J trimming: 7 bases; junction bases outside the gene matches: 4. The CDR3 reads CASSRDRGGEKLFF. The CDR3, as DNA: TGTGCCAGCAGCCGGGACAGGGGAGGTGAAAAACTGTTTTTT.

The chain has TRBV4-2 and TRBJ2-7; 8 nucleotides line up with TRBD2. V was clipped by 5 bases and J by 2 bases; unmatched bases: 17. The germline V gene encodes CDR1 LGHNA and CDR2 YNFKEQ. CDR3 length equals 18 residues. CDR3 amino acids: CASSVGRGGAQLTYEQYF. The CDR3 DNA sequence: TGTGCCAGCAGCGTGGGACGGGGGGGGGCCCAACTGACCTACGAGCAGTACTTC.

The chain combines TRBV5-1 with TRBJ2-7; 8 bases match TRBD1. This CDR3 has 14 residues. J was trimmed by 3 bases and V by 0 bases; bases with no gene match: 2. From germline, CDR1 is SGHRS and CDR2 YFSETQ. The CDR3 reads CASSLGTGYYEQYF. The CDR3 DNA is TGCGCCAGCAGCTTGGGGACAGGGTACTACGAGCAGTACTTC.

The J gene is TRBJ1-1, the V gene TRBV6-1, with a weak D call TRBD1 (5 bases). Trimming took 2 bases from V and 2 from J, leaving 9 bases between them. Germline CDR1 reads MNHNS; CDR2 reads SASEGT. The CDR3 is 14 amino acids. The CDR3 protein is CASSERGPNTEAFF. The CDR3 nucleotides are TGTGCCAGCAGTGAAAGGGGCCCCAACACTGAAGCTTTCTTT.